This record covers a single T cell receptor beta chain. It lacks a known antigen. Within one base of it there is no much larger clone, and no base qualities were kept. The time point label on this specimen signifies: baseline before oral tofacitinib. Lesional scalp punch biopsies and peripheral blood were collected from alopecia areata patients. After PBMCs were isolated by density centrifugation and stained for CD3, CD4 and CD8, a FACSAria was used to sort CD4+ and CD8+ T cells. The source of the sample is a study of CD8+ T cells in alopecia areata (dated by TCRdb to the late 2010s). Describing the broader study: Treated patients were enrolled in an open-label pilot trial of oral tofacitinib at 5 to 10 mg twice daily for moderate-to-severe alopecia areata. Patients stayed on tofacitinib for 6 to 18 months and then had 6 months of follow-up off drug so that delayed response and recurrence could be assessed. High-throughput TCRbeta sequencing was used to examine T cell clonal expansion in alopecia areata in both the C3H/HeJ mouse model and human patients. On the human side, TCRbeta sequencing was run on scalp tissue and on sorted CD4+ and CD8+ peripheral blood T cells from healthy controls and from alopecia areata patients with either patchy or totalis/universalis disease. Tofacitinib-treated patients had biopsies at baseline and at 4 and 24 weeks of treatment, with a later scalp biopsy in several patients. Scalp clonality was compared across normal scalp (n=4), patchy alopecia areata scalp (n=8), and alopecia totalis/universalis scalp (n=8). RNA came from the PAXgene miRNA kit for fixed scalp, the miRNeasy kit for PBMCs, and the RNeasy kit for mouse skin. TCRbeta CDR3 regions were amplified by immunoSEQ multiplex PCR using 35 Vbeta forward and 13 Jbeta reverse primers.

Summary of the overall study and its limitations: Shared TCR sequences between patients were less evident than in mice, which may be partly attributable to HLA diversity in the patient population. Unlike mouse skin, which is dominated by gammadelta T cells, normal human skin has resident alphabeta T cells that are also sequenced, and this complicates analysis of the scalp TCR repertoire. Lesional scalp, especially in alopecia totalis/universalis, showed higher clonality and more expanded CD8+ clones than normal scalp, suggesting antigenic drive.

Measured from the cysteine to the phenylalanine, the CDR3 is 13 residues long. Only the CDR3 region is kept as DNA, spanning 39 bases read in frame from base 1. Relative to germline, V is missing 5 bases and J is missing 10 bases, with 7 bases of the junction outside any gene match. The germline V gene (reference sequence) provides CDR1 MNHEY and CDR2 SMNVEV. To prepare the library, the immunoSEQ multiplex PCR assay was applied. RNA was extracted from all samples and reverse transcribed into cDNA, which served as template for TCR sequencing. First-strand cDNA was synthesized using SuperScript III with a 2:1 mix of oligo-dT and random hexamers. Amplification bias was assessed with a synthetic immune receptor repertoire, and residual bias was removed computationally. Concerning the study's data processing: Raw reads were preprocessed for error removal, and CDR3 was defined according to IMGT conventions as running from the conserved cysteine to phenylalanine. Clonality was calculated as 1 minus Shannon entropy normalized by log2 of the number of productive unique TCRs. Whether each scalp clone was CD4 or CD8 was inferred by checking scalp TCRbeta sequences against the CD4 and CD8 repertoires from sorted blood. What TCRdb holds here is the immuneACCESS table cut down to in-frame rearrangements. Part of the clones is not present; checked against another copy, under half of the missing clones reflect an unresolved V gene, and the others are unexplained. From that table come the V and J calls and clone size; the DNA was used to work out D and trimming. For this sample the table gives hundreds of thousands of clones, of which about 60% were detected only once. 0.4% to 0.55% of the sample lies in the top ten.

Material: CD4+ T cells sorted from blood, obtained at week 0. Here the chain combines TRBV27 and TRBJ1-5, with TRBD1 identical over 8 junction bases. This clonotype was sampled from a human donor with alopecia areata. CDR3 region: CASSPRTGPPQHF. The nucleotide sequence is given as TGTGCCAGCAGTCCTAGGACAGGGCCCCCCCAGCATTTT.